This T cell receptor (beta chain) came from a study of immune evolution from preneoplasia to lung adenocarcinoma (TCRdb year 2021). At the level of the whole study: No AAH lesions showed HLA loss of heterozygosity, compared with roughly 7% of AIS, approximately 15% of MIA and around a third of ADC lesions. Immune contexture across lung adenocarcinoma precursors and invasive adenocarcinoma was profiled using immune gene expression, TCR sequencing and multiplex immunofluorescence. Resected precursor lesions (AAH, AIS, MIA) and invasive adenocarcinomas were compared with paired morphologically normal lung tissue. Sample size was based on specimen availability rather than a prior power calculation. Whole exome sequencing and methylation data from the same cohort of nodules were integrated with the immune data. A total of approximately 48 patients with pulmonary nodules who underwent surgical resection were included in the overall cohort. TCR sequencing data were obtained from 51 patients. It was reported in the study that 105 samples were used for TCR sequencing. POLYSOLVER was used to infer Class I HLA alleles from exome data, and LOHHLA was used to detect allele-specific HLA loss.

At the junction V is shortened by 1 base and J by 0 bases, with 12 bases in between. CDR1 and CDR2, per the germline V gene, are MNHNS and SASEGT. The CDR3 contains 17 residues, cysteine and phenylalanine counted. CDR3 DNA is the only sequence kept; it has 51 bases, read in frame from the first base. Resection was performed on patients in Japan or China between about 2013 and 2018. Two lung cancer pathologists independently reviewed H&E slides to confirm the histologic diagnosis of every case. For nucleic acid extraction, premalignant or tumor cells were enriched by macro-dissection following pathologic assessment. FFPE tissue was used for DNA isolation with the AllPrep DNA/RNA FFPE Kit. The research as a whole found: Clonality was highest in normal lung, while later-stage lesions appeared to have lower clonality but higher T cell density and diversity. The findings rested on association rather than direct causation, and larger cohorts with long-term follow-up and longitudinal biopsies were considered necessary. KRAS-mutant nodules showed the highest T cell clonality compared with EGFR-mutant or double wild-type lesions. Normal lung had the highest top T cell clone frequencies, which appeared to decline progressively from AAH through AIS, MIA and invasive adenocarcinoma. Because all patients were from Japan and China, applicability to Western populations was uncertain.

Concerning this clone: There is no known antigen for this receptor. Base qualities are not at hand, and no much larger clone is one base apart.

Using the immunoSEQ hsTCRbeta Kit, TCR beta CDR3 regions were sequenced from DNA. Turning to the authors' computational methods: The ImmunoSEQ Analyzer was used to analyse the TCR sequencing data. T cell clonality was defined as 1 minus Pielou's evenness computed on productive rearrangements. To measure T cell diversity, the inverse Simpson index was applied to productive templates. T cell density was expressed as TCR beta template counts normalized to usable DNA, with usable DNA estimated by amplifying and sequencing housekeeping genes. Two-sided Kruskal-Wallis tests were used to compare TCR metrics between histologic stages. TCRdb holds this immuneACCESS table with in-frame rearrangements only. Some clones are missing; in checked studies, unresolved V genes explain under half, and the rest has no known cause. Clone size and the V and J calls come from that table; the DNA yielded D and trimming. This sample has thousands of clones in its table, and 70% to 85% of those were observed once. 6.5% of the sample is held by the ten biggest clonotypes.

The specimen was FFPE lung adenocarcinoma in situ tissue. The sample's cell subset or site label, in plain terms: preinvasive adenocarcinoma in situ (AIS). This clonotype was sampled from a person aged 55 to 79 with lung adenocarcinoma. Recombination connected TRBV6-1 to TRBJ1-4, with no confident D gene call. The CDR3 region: CASSEGPGMATNEKLFF. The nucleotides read TGTGCCAGCAGTGAAGGTCCGGGGATGGCAACTAATGAAAAACTGTTTTTT.